This record concerns one T cell receptor beta chain sequence. This entry comes from a study of blood T cell repertoires in COVID-19. Across the whole study: From T cells, B-cell-depleted T cells, or PBMCs came the material, which was cDNA or gDNA.

The table came from immunoSEQ multiplex PCR; TCRdb's copy has only in-frame clones and leaves some out. This table holds tens of thousands of clones, around four fifths found once. The specimen was peripheral blood. This receptor was identified in a human donor in a cohort sampled during active COVID-19.

CDR3 protein: CAWSIGGSYEQYF. CDR3 sequence (DNA): TGTGCCTGGAGTATCGGGGGTTCCTACGAGCAGTACTTC. The V gene is TRBV30, the J gene TRBJ2-7; perhaps TRBD2 as D (6 bases). The CDR3 has 13 amino acids. Trimming stripped 2 bases from V and 1 base from J, with 9 bases between. Germline-derived CDR1 and CDR2 are GTSNPN and SVGIG (reference sequence).